This entry features one TCR beta chain sequence. This specimen comes from a study of blood T cell repertoires in COVID-19. As for the study in general: Samples came from the United States, Italy and Spain, spanning acute and convalescent COVID-19.

The CDR3 covers 19 residues. Losses at the gene ends were 5 bases for V and 2 bases for J; bases not matched to a gene: 14. Germline V lookup: CDR1 SGHTA, CDR2 FQGNSA. Profiling relied on immunoSEQ multiplex PCR, and the TCRdb table lists in-frame clones only, not all of them. The table has fewer than 55,000 clones, roughly nine tenths seen once. The genes are TRBV7-2 and TRBJ1-3, with 11 bases fitting TRBD1. The sequence derives from a man older than 75 with active or convalescent COVID-19. Sequenced sample: peripheral blood. CDR3 in amino acids: CASSLDRGRLGTTGNTIYF. In DNA form, the CDR3 reads TGTGCCAGCAGCCTGGACAGGGGGCGATTGGGGACCACTGGAAACACCATATATTTT.